The 28 T cell receptor beta chains below were found in one sample sequenced in a study of blood T cell repertoires in COVID-19. Some clones are missing from TCRdb's copy, which holds only in-frame ones; the method was immunoSEQ multiplex PCR. The data hold around 180,000 clones, with about 88% observed a single time. Sequencing input: peripheral blood. Every receptor here comes from a woman in her 30s with active or convalescent COVID-19.

The chain is built from TRBV12-3 or TRBV12-4 and TRBJ2-3; the D is unclear. This CDR3 is 13 amino acids long. The V gene lost 7 bases and the J gene lost 0 bases, with 8 bases spanning the gap. The CDR3 is CASTKPSTDTQYF. In nucleotides, the CDR3 is TGTGCCAGCACTAAACCTAGCACAGATACGCAGTATTTT.

Concerning this clone: The junction does not match germline at one end; this may be a read error. The chain employs TRBV7-7 and TRBJ1-1; 8 bases agree with TRBD1. The germline V gene has CDR1 SSHAT and CDR2 FNYEAQ (reference sequence). The CDR3 runs 13 residues. CDR3 coding DNA: TGTGCTAGCAGCAGACGGACAGGGACTGAAGCTTTCTTT. It translates to CASSRRTGTEAFF.

The chain recombines TRBV3-1 (or the pseudogene TRBV3-2) with TRBJ2-3; 10 bases line up with TRBD2. Germline CDR1 and CDR2: LGHDT and YNNKEL (reference sequence). This CDR3 is built from 18 residues. V was clipped by 4 bases and J by 2 bases; unmatched bases: 12. CDR3 sequence: CASSLEARTSGLTDTQYF. CDR3 DNA sequence: TGTGCCAGCAGCCTTGAGGCCCGGACTAGCGGACTCACAGATACGCAGTATTTT.

The chain carries TRBV28 and TRBJ1-5; 11 positions agree with TRBD1. The CDR3 has 15 residues. Trimming removed 5 bases from V and 7 bases from J; junction bases left unmatched: 7. Germline V gene lookup returns CDR1 MDHEN and CDR2 SYDVKM. The CDR3 coding sequence is TGTGCCAGCAGTCCGTGGACAGGGGGCGAACAGCCCCAGCATTTT. Translating gives CASSPWTGGEQPQHF.

V and J are TRBV4-1 and TRBJ1-1, with D possibly being TRBD1 (5 bases). The V gene lost 5 bases and the J gene lost 0 bases, with 10 bases spanning the gap. The V gene's germline CDR1 is MGHRA and CDR2 YSYEKL. CDR3 length: 14 residues. CDR3 bases: TGCGCCAGCAGCTTTGGGGCGATGAACACTGAAGCTTTCTTT. Amino acid sequence: CASSFGAMNTEAFF.

In its sample, this clone was seen a few times. The gene calls are TRBV24-1 and TRBJ2-1; 8 bases agree with TRBD1. CDR3 length: 16 amino acids. Per the germline V gene, CDR1 is KGHDR and CDR2 is SFDVKD. The ends lost 4 bases at V and 1 base at J; junction bases unmatched: 5. CDR3 amino acids: CATSDSDRDSYNEQFF. The CDR3 DNA follows: TGTGCCACCAGTGACTCGGACAGGGATTCCTACAATGAGCAGTTCTTC.

Here the CDR3 DNA reads TGTGCCAGCAGTGCCCTAGCGGGAGAAGGCACAGATACGCAGTATTTT. Amino acids: CASSALAGEGTDTQYF. V is TRBV28 and J is TRBJ2-3, with 10 positions matching TRBD2. The CDR3 extends over 16 amino acids. CDR1 is MDHEN and CDR2 is SYDVKM in the germline V gene. The ends lost 5 bases at V and 1 base at J; junction bases unmatched: 6.

The V call is TRBV30, the J call TRBJ1-1; 7 nucleotides line up with TRBD1. The CDR3 spans 14 residues. CDR1 and CDR2 (germline): GTSNPN, SVGIG (reference sequence). The ends lost 2 bases at V and 1 base at J; junction bases unmatched: 4. Here the CDR3 reads CAWSRWTGNTEAFF. CDR3 DNA sequence: TGTGCCTGGAGTAGGTGGACAGGGAACACTGAAGCTTTCTTT.

This clone was seen only a few times. The chain is built from TRBV24-1 and TRBJ1-1; D remains ambiguous. The CDR3 extends over 14 amino acids. Germline lookup yields CDR1 KGHDR and CDR2 SFDVKD. Trimming removed 5 bases from V and 1 base from J, with 10 bases in between. For the CDR3, the DNA is TGTGCCACCAGTGCACAGCCAAAGAACACTGAAGCTTTCTTT. It yields the protein CATSAQPKNTEAFF.

This chain joins TRBV7-9 and TRBJ1-2; D not resolved. V lost 11 bases and J lost 5, with 15 bases in between. Germline CDR1 is SEHNR and CDR2 is FQNEAQ (reference sequence). This CDR3 comprises 12 residues. CDR3: CAGDDSSYGYTF. Written as DNA, the CDR3 is TGTGCCGGTGACGACTCCTCTTATGGCTACACCTTC.

V is TRBV18 and J is TRBJ2-1, with TRBD1 identical over 11 bases. This CDR3 region has 15 residues. From germline, CDR1 is KGHSH and CDR2 LQKENI. Losses at the gene ends were 6 bases for V and 8 bases for J; bases not matched to a gene: 9. The CDR3 loop is CASSPGQGARDEQFF. The CDR3 DNA sequence: TGTGCCAGCTCCCCCGGACAGGGGGCGCGCGATGAGCAGTTCTTC.

This clone was detected only once. CDR3 in amino acids: CATTYGGQGNTEAFF. CDR3 in DNA: TGCGCCACCACCTACGGGGGGCAGGGGAACACTGAAGCTTTCTTT. The chain uses TRBV4-1 and TRBJ1-1; a possible D gene is TRBD1 (6 bases). The CDR3 totals 15 residues. The germline V gene has CDR1 MGHRA and CDR2 YSYEKL. V was clipped by 10 bases and J by 1 base, with 19 bases between them.

The chain recombines TRBV18 with TRBJ1-5; D remains unclear. Germline CDR1 KGHSH, CDR2 LQKENI. The CDR3 has 15 amino acids. The V end lost 2 bases, the J end lost 7 bases, and 15 bases lay between the germline ends. Here the CDR3 reads CASSPSGVFNQPQHF. The CDR3 nucleotides are TGTGCCAGCTCACCATCTGGAGTTTTCAACCAGCCCCAGCATTTT.

The chain links TRBV5-1 to TRBJ1-6; tentatively, D is TRBD1 (6 bases). This CDR3 has 16 residues. CDR1 SGHRS and CDR2 YFSETQ come from the germline V gene. Trimming shortened V by 2 bases and J by 6 bases, and 15 bases separated the two germline ends. This CDR3 reads CASSLDRSGANSPLHF. The CDR3 DNA reads TGCGCCAGCAGCTTAGACAGGTCGGGTGCTAATTCACCCCTCCACTTT.

The V gene is TRBV5-1, the J gene TRBJ1-1, with D unresolved. Per the germline V gene, CDR1 is SGHRS and CDR2 is YFSETQ. V shed 2 bases and J shed 3 bases, with 11 bases lying between them. The CDR3 contains 14 residues. The CDR3 bases are TGCGCCAGCAGCTTCGACGGGGATGACACTGAAGCTTTCTTT. Translation gives CASSFDGDDTEAFF.

J is TRBJ2-3 and V is TRBV4-2; no reliable D call. CDR1 and CDR2 (germline): LGHNA, YNFKEQ. The CDR3 loop spans 16 amino acids. V lost 1 base and J 0 bases, leaving 11 bases between the germline ends. The CDR3 DNA follows: TGTGCCAGCAGCCAAGTCGCCGGAGCCAGCACAGATACGCAGTATTTT. Protein product: CASSQVAGASTDTQYF.

This chain connects TRBV11-3 to TRBJ2-3, with TRBD1 identical over 8 bases. J gave up 3 bases and V 1 base, and 3 bases lay outside the gene matches. The CDR3 runs 15 residues. Germline assignment: CDR1 SGHNT and CDR2 YENEEA. CDR3 coding DNA: TGTGCCAGCAGCTTAGGGCAGGGGGCAACAGATACGCAGTATTTT. This sequence encodes CASSLGQGATDTQYF.

The rearrangement joins TRBV28 to TRBJ2-1; 13 nucleotides match TRBD2. This CDR3 has 18 amino acids. Trimming cost V 3 bases and J 4 bases; bases outside gene matches: 9. Germline V gene lookup returns CDR1 MDHEN and CDR2 SYDVKM. The CDR3 is CASSLVLAGGPGYNEQFF. DNA for the CDR3: TGTGCCAGCAGTTTGGTACTAGCGGGGGGGCCGGGGTACAATGAGCAGTTCTTC.

The V gene is TRBV19, the J gene TRBJ1-1; D not resolved. Germline values: CDR1 LNHDA, CDR2 SQIVND (reference sequence). Trimming cost V 7 bases and J 0 bases, with 9 bases left between them. The length of the CDR3 is 13 residues. The CDR3 is CASKSTLNTEAFF. The CDR3 DNA reads TGTGCCAGTAAGAGCACCCTGAACACTGAAGCTTTCTTT.

V gene TRBV28 combines with J gene TRBJ2-1, with 10 bases aligning to TRBD1. This CDR3 has 15 residues. In germline, CDR1 is MDHEN, CDR2 SYDVKM. The V segment lost 3 bases and the J segment 5 bases; nucleotides outside the gene matches: 4. CDR3 DNA: TGTGCCAGCAGTTTTAGCGGGACAGGGGACAATGAGCAGTTCTTC. It translates to CASSFSGTGDNEQFF.

This rearrangement joins TRBV19 to TRBJ1-2; D might be TRBD1 (6 bases). CDR1 and CDR2 from the germline V gene are LNHDA and SQIVND (reference sequence). This CDR3 comprises 14 residues. Trimming pared 5 bases from V and 1 base from J, leaving 11 bases between. The CDR3 DNA reads as TGTGCCAGTAGTGACGCCAGGGGTAACTATGGCTACACCTTC. Protein: CASSDARGNYGYTF. The full variable domain, in which reference TRBV19 and TRBJ1-2 provide the parts outside the CDR3, is DGGITQSPKYLFRKEGQNVTLSCEQNLNHDAMYWYRQDPGQGLRLIYYSQIVNDFQKGDIAEGYSVSREKKESFPLTVTSAQKNPTAFYLCASSDARGNYGYTFGSGTRLTVV.

The V and J genes are TRBV27 and TRBJ2-7; maybe TRBD2 (5 bases). Between the trimmed V and J ends, which lost 5 bases and 5 bases, there was a span of 7 bases. Looked up from germline, CDR1 is MNHEY and CDR2 is SMNVEV (reference sequence). The length of the CDR3 is 11 residues. The CDR3 sequence is CASSRGNEQYF. CDR3 DNA sequence: TGTGCCAGCAGTCGGGGTAACGAGCAGTACTTC.

J is TRBJ2-6 and V is TRBV11-2; 10 bases fit TRBD1. Germline V gene sequence: CDR1 SGHAT, CDR2 FQNNGV. CDR3 size: 19 residues. J was trimmed by 0 bases and V by 5 bases; bases with no gene match: 10. CDR3 protein: CASSPKTGGFSSGANVLTF. Written as DNA, the CDR3 is TGTGCCAGCAGCCCCAAGACAGGGGGCTTCAGCTCTGGGGCCAACGTCCTGACTTTC.

The chain recombines TRBV4-2 with TRBJ2-5; D perhaps matches TRBD1 (6 bases). Germline V gene sequence: CDR1 LGHNA, CDR2 YNFKEQ. Trimming took 3 bases from V and 2 from J, leaving 16 bases between them. This CDR3 is 16 amino acids long. The chain's CDR3 is CASSQDGTRKQETQYF. For the CDR3, the DNA is TGTGCCAGCAGCCAGGACGGGACACGCAAGCAAGAGACCCAGTACTTC.

The rearrangement uses TRBV6-5 and TRBJ1-6, with D possibly TRBD1 on 6 matching bases. The ends were cut back, 0 bases at V and 5 bases at J, with 8 bases in the middle. The germline gives CDR1 MNHEY, CDR2 SVGAGI. The CDR3 totals 15 residues. The chain's CDR3 is CASSYSSGDNSPLHF. CDR3 coding DNA: TGTGCCAGCAGTTACTCATCAGGGGATAATTCACCCCTCCACTTT.

The chain combines TRBV6-5 with TRBJ1-6, with 9 positions matching TRBD1. V shed 5 bases, J shed 10 bases, and the junction held 9 bases outside the gene matches. The CDR3 is 15 residues long. Per germline, CDR1 MNHEY and CDR2 SVGAGI. The CDR3 nucleotides are TGTGCCAGCAGTCGGCAGACAGGGGGACAATCACCCCTCCACTTT. Translation: CASSRQTGGQSPLHF.

The rearrangement joins TRBV7-2 to TRBJ2-7, with D possibly TRBD2 on 5 matching bases. CDR3 length: 15 residues. V was cut by 0 bases and J by 0 bases, with 9 bases left in between. From germline, CDR1 is SGHTA and CDR2 FQGNSA. CDR3 in DNA: TGTGCCAGCAGCTTAGCGGAGGCAAGCTCCTACGAGCAGTACTTC. It is translated as CASSLAEASSYEQYF.

J is TRBJ2-6 and V is TRBV11-2, with 9 bases matching TRBD1. Unmatched junction bases numbered 15, after V lost 5 bases and J lost 4 bases. Germline loops: CDR1 SGHAT, CDR2 FQNNGV. CDR3 length: 19 amino acids. This chain's CDR3 is CASSLRPGQGLTGANVLTF. In DNA, the CDR3 is TGTGCCAGCAGCCTTCGACCGGGACAGGGTCTTACCGGGGCCAACGTCCTGACTTTC.